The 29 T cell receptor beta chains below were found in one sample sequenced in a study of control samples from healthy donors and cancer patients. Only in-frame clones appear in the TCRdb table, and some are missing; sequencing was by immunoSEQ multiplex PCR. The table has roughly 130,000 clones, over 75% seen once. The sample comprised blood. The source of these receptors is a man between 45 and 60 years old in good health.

This CDR3 is CASSEGAWTEAFF. The CDR3, as DNA: TGCGCCAGCAGTGAGGGGGCTTGGACTGAAGCTTTCTTT. The chain recombines TRBV10-1 with TRBJ1-1; a weak D match, TRBD1 (5 bases). V was pared by 2 bases and J by 5 bases, with 9 bases between. This CDR3 is built from 13 residues. Germline assignment: CDR1 WNHNN and CDR2 SYGVQD (reference sequence).

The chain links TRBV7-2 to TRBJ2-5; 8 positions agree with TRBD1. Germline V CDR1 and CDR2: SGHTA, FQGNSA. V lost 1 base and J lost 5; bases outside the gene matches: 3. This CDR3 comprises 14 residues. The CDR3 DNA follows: TGTGCCAGCAGCTTAGGACAGGGGTACGAGACCCAGTACTTC. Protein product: CASSLGQGYETQYF.

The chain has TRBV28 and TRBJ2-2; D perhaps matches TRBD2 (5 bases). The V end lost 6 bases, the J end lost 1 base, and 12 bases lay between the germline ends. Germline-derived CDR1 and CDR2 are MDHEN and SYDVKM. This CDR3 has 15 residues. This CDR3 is CASSTAAGNTGELFF. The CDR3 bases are TGTGCCAGCAGCACAGCGGCGGGGAACACCGGGGAGCTGTTTTTT.

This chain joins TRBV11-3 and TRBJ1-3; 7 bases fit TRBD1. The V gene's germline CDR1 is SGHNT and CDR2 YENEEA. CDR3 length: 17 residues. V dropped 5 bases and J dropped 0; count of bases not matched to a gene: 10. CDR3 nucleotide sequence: TGTGCCAGCAGCCCCCGGACAGGAGGCGTCTCTGGAAACACCATATATTTT. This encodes CASSPRTGGVSGNTIYF.

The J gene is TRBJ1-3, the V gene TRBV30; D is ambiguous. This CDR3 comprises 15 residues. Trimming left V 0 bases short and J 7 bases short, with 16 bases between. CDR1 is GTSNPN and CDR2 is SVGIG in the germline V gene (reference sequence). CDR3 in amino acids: CAWSVQRSGRNTIYF. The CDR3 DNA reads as TGTGCCTGGAGTGTACAGCGGAGTGGAAGGAACACCATATATTTT.

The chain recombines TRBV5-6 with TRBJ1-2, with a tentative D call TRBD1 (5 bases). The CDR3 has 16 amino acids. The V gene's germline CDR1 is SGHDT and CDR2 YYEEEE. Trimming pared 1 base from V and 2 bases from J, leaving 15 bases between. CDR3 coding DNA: TGTGCCAGCAGCTTGTTTTGGGGGGGAAGCAACTATGGCTACACCTTC. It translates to CASSLFWGGSNYGYTF.

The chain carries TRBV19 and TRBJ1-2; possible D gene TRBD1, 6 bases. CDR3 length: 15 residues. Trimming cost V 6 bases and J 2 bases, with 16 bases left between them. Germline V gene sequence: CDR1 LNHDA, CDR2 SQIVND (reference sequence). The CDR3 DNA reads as TGTGCCAGTAGGGGGGGTACACAGGGAAACTATGGCTACACCTTC. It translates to CASRGGTQGNYGYTF.

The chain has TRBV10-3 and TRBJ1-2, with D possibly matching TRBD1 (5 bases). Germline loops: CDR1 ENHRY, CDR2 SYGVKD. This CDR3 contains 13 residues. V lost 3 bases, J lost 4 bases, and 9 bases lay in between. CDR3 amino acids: CAISDGGGYGYTF. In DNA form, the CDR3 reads TGTGCCATCAGTGATGGGGGTGGCTATGGCTACACCTTC.

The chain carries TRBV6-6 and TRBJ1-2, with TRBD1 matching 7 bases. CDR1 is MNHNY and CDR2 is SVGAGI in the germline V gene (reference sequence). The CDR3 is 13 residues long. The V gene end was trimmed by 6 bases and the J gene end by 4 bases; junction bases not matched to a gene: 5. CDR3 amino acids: CASSPTGIYGYTF. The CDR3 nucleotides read TGTGCCAGCAGCCCGACAGGGATCTATGGCTACACCTTC.

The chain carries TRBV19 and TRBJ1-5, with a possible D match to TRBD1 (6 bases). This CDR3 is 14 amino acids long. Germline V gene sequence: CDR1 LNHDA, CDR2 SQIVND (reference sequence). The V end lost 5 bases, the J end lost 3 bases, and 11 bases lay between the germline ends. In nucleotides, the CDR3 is TGTGCCAGTAGTCCGGACAGAATCAATCAGCCCCAGCATTTT. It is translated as CASSPDRINQPQHF.

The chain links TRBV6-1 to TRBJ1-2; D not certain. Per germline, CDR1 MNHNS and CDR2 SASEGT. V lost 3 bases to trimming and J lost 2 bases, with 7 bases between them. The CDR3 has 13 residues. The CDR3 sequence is CASSDGWNYGYTF. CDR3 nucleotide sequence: TGTGCCAGCAGTGACGGATGGAACTATGGCTACACCTTC.

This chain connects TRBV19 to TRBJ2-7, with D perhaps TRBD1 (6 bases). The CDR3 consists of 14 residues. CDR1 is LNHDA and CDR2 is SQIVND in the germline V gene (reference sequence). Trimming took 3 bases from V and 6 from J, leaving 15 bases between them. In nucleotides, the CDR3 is TGTGCCAGTAGTATCTGGCAGGGGAGTCGCGAGCAGTACTTC. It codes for CASSIWQGSREQYF.

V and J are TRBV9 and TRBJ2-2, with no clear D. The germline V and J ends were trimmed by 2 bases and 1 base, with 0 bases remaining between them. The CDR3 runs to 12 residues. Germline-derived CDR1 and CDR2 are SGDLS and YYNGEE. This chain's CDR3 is CASSVNTGELFF. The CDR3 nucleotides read TGTGCCAGCAGCGTGAACACCGGGGAGCTGTTTTTT.

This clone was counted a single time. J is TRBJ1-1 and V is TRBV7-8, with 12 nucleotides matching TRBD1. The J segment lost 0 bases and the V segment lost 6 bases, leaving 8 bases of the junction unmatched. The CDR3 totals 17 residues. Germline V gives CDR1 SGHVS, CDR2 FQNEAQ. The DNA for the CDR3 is TGTGCCAGCAGACGGGACAGGGGGCGTCGGATGAACACTGAAGCTTTCTTT. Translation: CASRRDRGRRMNTEAFF.

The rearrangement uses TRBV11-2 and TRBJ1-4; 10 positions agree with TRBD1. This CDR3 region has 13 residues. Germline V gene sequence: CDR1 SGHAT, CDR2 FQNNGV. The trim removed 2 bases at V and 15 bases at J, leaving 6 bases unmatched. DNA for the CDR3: TGTGCCAGCAGCTTATGGGGACAGGGGTTATTGTTTTTT. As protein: CASSLWGQGLLFF.

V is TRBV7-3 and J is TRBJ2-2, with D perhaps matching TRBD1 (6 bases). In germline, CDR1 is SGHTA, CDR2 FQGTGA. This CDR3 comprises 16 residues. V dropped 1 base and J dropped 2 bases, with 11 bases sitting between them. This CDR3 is CASSLSPGANTGELFF. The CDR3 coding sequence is TGTGCCAGCAGCTTAAGTCCAGGGGCTAACACCGGGGAGCTGTTTTTT.

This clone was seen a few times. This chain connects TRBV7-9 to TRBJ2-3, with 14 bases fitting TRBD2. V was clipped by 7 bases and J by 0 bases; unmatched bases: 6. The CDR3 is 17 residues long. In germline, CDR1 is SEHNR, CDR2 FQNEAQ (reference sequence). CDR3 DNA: TGTGCCAGCATCGGGACTAGCGGGGGTCCTAGCACAGATACGCAGTATTTT. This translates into CASIGTSGGPSTDTQYF.

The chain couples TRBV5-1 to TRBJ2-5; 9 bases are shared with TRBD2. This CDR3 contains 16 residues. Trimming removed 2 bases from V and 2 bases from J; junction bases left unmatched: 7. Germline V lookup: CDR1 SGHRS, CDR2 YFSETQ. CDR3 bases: TGCGCCAGCAGCTTATCGTCTAGCGGGGCTCAAGAGACCCAGTACTTC. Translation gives CASSLSSSGAQETQYF.

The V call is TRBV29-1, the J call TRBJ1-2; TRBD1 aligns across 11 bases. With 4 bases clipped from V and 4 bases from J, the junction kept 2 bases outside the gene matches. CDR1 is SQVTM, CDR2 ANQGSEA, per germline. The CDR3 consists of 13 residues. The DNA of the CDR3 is TGCAGCGTTGGGACAGGGGGCCTCTATGGCTACACCTTC. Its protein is CSVGTGGLYGYTF.

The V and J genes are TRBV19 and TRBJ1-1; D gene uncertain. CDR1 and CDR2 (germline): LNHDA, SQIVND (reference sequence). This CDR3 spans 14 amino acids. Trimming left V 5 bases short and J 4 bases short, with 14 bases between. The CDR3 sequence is CASSVTTMGTEAFF. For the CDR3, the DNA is TGTGCCAGTAGTGTGACGACTATGGGCACTGAAGCTTTCTTT.

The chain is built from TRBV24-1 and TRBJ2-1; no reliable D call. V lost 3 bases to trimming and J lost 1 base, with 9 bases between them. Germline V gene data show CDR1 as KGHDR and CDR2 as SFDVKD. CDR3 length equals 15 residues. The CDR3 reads CATSDRQFSYNEQFF. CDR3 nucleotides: TGTGCCACCAGTGATCGACAATTTTCCTACAATGAGCAGTTCTTC.

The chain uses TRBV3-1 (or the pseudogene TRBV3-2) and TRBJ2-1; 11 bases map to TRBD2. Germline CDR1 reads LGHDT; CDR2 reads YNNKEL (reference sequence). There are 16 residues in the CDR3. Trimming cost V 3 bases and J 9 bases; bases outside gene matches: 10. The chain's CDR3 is CASSHSGGAAESEQFF. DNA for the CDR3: TGTGCCAGCAGCCATAGCGGGGGGGCAGCGGAGTCTGAGCAGTTCTTC.

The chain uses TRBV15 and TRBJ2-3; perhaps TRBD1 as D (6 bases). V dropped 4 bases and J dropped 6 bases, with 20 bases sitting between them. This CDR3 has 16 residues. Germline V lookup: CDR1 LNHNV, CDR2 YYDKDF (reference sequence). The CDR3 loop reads CATSIQQGVPGDTQYF. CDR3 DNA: TGTGCCACCAGCATACAACAGGGAGTCCCGGGGGATACGCAGTATTTT.

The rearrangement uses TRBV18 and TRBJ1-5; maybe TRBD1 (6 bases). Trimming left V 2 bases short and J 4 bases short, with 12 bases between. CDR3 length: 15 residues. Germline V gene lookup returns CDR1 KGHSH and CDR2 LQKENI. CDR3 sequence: CASSPAGVANQPQHF. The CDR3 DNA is TGTGCCAGCTCACCAGCAGGGGTGGCGAATCAGCCCCAGCATTTT.

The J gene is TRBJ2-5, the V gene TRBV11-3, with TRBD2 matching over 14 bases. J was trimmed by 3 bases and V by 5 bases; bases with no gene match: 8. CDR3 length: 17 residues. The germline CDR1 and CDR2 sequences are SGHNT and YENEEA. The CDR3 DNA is TGTGCCAGCAGCCCCTCTCTGACTAGCGGGGGGGAAGAGACCCAGTACTTC. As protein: CASSPSLTSGGEETQYF.

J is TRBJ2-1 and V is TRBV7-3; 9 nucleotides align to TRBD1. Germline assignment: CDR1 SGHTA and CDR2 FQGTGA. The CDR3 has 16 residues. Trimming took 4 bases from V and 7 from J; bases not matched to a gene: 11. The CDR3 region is CASSSGWGTGSNEQFF. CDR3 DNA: TGTGCCAGCAGCTCAGGGTGGGGGACAGGGTCAAATGAGCAGTTCTTC. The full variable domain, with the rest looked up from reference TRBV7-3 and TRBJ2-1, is GAGVSQTPSNKVTEKGKYVELRCDPISGHTALYWYRQSLGQGPEFLIYFQGTGAADDSGLPNDRFFAVRPEGSVSTLKIQRTERGDSAVYLCASSSGWGTGSNEQFFGPGTRLTVL.

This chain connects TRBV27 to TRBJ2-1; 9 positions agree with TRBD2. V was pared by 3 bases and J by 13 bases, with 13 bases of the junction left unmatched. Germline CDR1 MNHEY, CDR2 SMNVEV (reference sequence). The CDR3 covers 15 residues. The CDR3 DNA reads TGTGCCAGCAGTTTGGGGACTAGCCAGTTGACTACCCAGTTCTTC. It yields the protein CASSLGTSQLTTQFF.

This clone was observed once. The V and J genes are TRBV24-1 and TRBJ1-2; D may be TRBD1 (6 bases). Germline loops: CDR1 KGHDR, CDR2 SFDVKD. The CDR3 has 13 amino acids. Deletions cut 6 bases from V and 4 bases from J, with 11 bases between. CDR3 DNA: TGTGCCACCAGTCATCCAGGGGTCTATGGCTACACCTTC. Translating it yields CATSHPGVYGYTF.

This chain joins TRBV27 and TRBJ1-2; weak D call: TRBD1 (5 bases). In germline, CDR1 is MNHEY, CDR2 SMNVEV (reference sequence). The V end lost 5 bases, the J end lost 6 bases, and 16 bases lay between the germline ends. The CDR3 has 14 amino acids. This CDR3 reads CASSPGRYRDGYTF. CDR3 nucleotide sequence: TGTGCCAGCAGTCCGGGACGCTATCGTGATGGCTACACCTTC.